This T cell receptor (beta chain) was captured in a study of blood T cell repertoires in COVID-19. Across the study: Some COVID-19 samples were acute and others convalescent; all came from the United States, Italy and Spain. T cells, B-cell-depleted T cells, or PBMCs supplied cDNA or gDNA.

Original methodology: Scientists estimated how many nucleated cells there were by amplifying reference gene primers. The table came from immunoSEQ multiplex PCR; TCRdb's copy has only in-frame clones and leaves some out. V and J calls and clone size follow that table, whereas D and trimming were derived from the DNA. Among under 400,000 clones listed, 90% were seen once. The CDR3 contains 15 residues. Sequencing input: peripheral blood. This sequence joins TRBV21-1 and TRBJ1-2. TRBV21-1 is labeled a pseudogene. The origin of this receptor is a young man with active or convalescent COVID-19. CDR3 residues: CASSNPTRRGYGYTF. The CDR3 bases are TGTGCCAGCAGCAACCCCACCCGGCGGGGCTATGGCTACACCTTC.